These 2 T cell receptor beta chains were all obtained from the same sample, sequenced in a study of CXCR3-negative and CXCR3-positive naive CD8 T cells. The authors prepared UMI-labeled TRB cDNA libraries by 5' RACE. Reanalyzing the 5' RACE reads, TCRdb keeps one entry per CDR3 protein, without DNA. This table holds 55,000 to 70,000 distinct CDR3 sequences. Antigens of these TCRs are unknown. The study, taken as a whole, reports: CXCR3-positive naive cells had TRB CDR3s that were more hydrophobic than CXCR3-negative naive cells had.

The sample comprised naive CXCR3+ CD8+ T cells from blood. Subset noted: CD45RO-CCR7+CD27+CD95- naive CD8+ T cells expressing CXCR3 (TNR3+). The source is a human donor in good health. Some clones in this sample may be carry-over from other donors' samples.

This sequence joins TRBV7-3 and TRBJ2-5; TCRdb gives TRBD2 as the D gene, but with no DNA this cannot be confirmed. CDR3 length: 14 residues. Per germline, CDR1 SGHTA and CDR2 FQGTGA. Here the CDR3 reads CASRSGLAEETQYF.

The chain couples TRBV4-2 to TRBJ1-2. CDR1 is LGHNA and CDR2 is YNFKEQ in the germline V gene. This CDR3 contains 15 residues. The CDR3 protein is CASSQVGQGSYGYTF.